Below are 13 T cell receptor beta chains sequenced from a single sample in a study of blood T cell repertoires in COVID-19 (TCRdb year 2020). Receptor libraries were prepared by the immunoSEQ multiplex PCR assay. TCRdb retrieved this table from immuneACCESS and kept in-frame rearrangements only. Not all clones are present; in checked studies, unresolved V genes account for under half, and no reason is known for the remainder. A total of about 250,000 clones appear in this sample, around 85% of them only once. The ten largest clonotypes hold less than 6.5% of the sample. The sequenced sample was peripheral blood. Receptors originate from a man aged 50-60 years with COVID-19, enrolled during active disease.

The rearrangement uses TRBV29-1 and TRBJ1-2; the D is unclear. The germline CDR1 and CDR2 sequences are SQVTM and ANQGSEA. Trimming took off 2 bases at V and 4 bases at J, with 14 bases between the two ends. CDR3 length equals 14 residues. CDR3 in amino acids: CSVERAGSRYGYTF. CDR3 nucleotides: TGCAGCGTTGAAAGGGCCGGGAGTCGCTATGGCTACACCTTC.

The chain links TRBV5-4 to TRBJ1-2; 9 nucleotides align to TRBD1. The CDR3 is 16 amino acids. The germline CDR1 and CDR2 sequences are SGHNT and YYREEE (reference sequence). Trimming removed 4 bases from V and 2 bases from J; junction bases left unmatched: 9. CDR3 sequence (DNA): TGTGCCAGCAGCAGAATGAGTGGACAGGGGAACTATGGCTACACCTTC. Translated: CASSRMSGQGNYGYTF.

The gene calls are TRBV19 and TRBJ2-7; 12 bases line up with TRBD2. This CDR3 spans 15 amino acids. Looked up from germline, CDR1 is LNHDA and CDR2 is SQIVND (reference sequence). Germline trimming cut 3 bases from V and 3 bases from J; bases unmatched to any gene: 3. DNA of the CDR3: TGTGCCAGTAGTATCGCTAGCGGGGGGGGCTACGAGCAGTACTTC. As protein: CASSIASGGGYEQYF. Looking up the rest from reference TRBV19 and TRBJ2-7 gives the full variable domain: DGGITQSPKYLFRKEGQNVTLSCEQNLNHDAMYWYRQDPGQGLRLIYYSQIVNDFQKGDIAEGYSVSREKKESFPLTVTSAQKNPTAFYLCASSIASGGGYEQYFGPGTRLTVT.

The chain is built from TRBV19 and TRBJ1-2; 7 nucleotides match TRBD1. The V gene's germline CDR1 is LNHDA and CDR2 SQIVND (reference sequence). The length of the CDR3 is 14 residues. With 5 bases clipped from V and 4 bases from J, the junction kept 7 bases outside the gene matches. The CDR3 loop is CASSPDRTIYGYTF. The DNA for the CDR3 is TGTGCCAGTAGTCCGGACAGGACGATCTATGGCTACACCTTC.

The J gene is TRBJ2-7, the V gene TRBV5-1; perhaps TRBD2 as D (5 bases). The CDR3 runs to 14 residues. CDR1 and CDR2 from the germline V gene are SGHRS and YFSETQ. The V gene lost 0 bases and the J gene lost 4 bases, with 11 bases spanning the gap. The CDR3 sequence is CASSLGPGWYEQYF. CDR3 sequence (DNA): TGCGCCAGCAGCTTGGGTCCGGGATGGTACGAGCAGTACTTC.

This clone was seen once. J is TRBJ2-2 and V is TRBV5-1; D gene uncertain. The V and J ends lost 4 bases and 3 bases respectively, with 13 bases between them. Germline assignment: CDR1 SGHRS and CDR2 YFSETQ. The CDR3 length is 15 residues. The CDR3: CASSPRSGHTGELFF. DNA of the CDR3: TGCGCCAGCAGCCCGAGATCCGGTCACACCGGGGAGCTGTTTTTT.

This sequence joins TRBV7-8 and TRBJ2-3, with 7 bases lining up with TRBD1. V lost 5 bases and J lost 6; bases outside the gene matches: 8. CDR3 length: 14 residues. Germline V gene sequence: CDR1 SGHVS, CDR2 FQNEAQ. DNA for the CDR3: TGTGCCAGCAGCCCGCGAGGGGGCCGGGATACGCAGTATTTT. As protein: CASSPRGGRDTQYF.

The chain links TRBV7-9 to TRBJ2-7; TRBD1 agrees at 7 bases. J gave up 2 bases and V 8 bases, and 12 bases lay outside the gene matches. This CDR3 has 15 residues. Germline V gene lookup returns CDR1 SEHNR and CDR2 FQNEAQ (reference sequence). CDR3 sequence reads: CASAEGALNPYEQYF. The CDR3 DNA follows: TGTGCCAGCGCTGAGGGGGCCCTAAATCCCTACGAGCAGTACTTC.

The count of this clone is one. The chain links TRBV2 to TRBJ2-7; the match to TRBD2 covers 10 bases. The J segment lost 2 bases and the V segment lost 5 bases, leaving 9 bases of the junction unmatched. CDR3 size: 16 residues. The germline V gene encodes CDR1 SNHLY and CDR2 FYNNEI. CDR3 DNA: TGTGCCAGCAGTCAGGACCCTCTAGCGGGGGCCTACGAGCAGTACTTC. Translating gives CASSQDPLAGAYEQYF.

The chain joins TRBV6-2 or TRBV6-3 to TRBJ1-5; 7 nucleotides line up with TRBD1. The CDR3 totals 16 residues. Per germline, CDR1 MNHEY and CDR2 SVGEGT. Trimming cost V 6 bases and J 0 bases; bases outside gene matches: 8. The DNA of the CDR3 is TGTGCCAGCAGCCCACCCCACAGGGGTAGCAATCAGCCCCAGCATTTT. Translation: CASSPPHRGSNQPQHF.

This sequence joins TRBV19 and TRBJ2-3; 10 bases fit TRBD1. This CDR3 spans 14 amino acids. Germline CDR1 and CDR2: LNHDA and SQIVND (reference sequence). V shed 5 bases and J 5 bases; nucleotides not matched to a gene: 4. In DNA, the CDR3 is TGTGCCAGTAGTGGGACAGGGGTAGGAGATACGCAGTATTTT. This gives the protein CASSGTGVGDTQYF. Combining the CDR3 with reference TRBV19 and TRBJ2-3 gives the whole variable domain DGGITQSPKYLFRKEGQNVTLSCEQNLNHDAMYWYRQDPGQGLRLIYYSQIVNDFQKGDIAEGYSVSREKKESFPLTVTSAQKNPTAFYLCASSGTGVGDTQYFGPGTRLTVL.

The chain links TRBV5-1 to TRBJ2-3; 9 bases agree with TRBD2. The V gene's germline CDR1 is SGHRS and CDR2 YFSETQ. With 4 bases clipped from V and 4 bases from J, the junction kept 10 bases outside the gene matches. The CDR3 covers 16 residues. The CDR3 is CASSVTSGTSADTQYF. For the CDR3, the DNA is TGCGCCAGCAGCGTGACTAGCGGAACTTCGGCAGATACGCAGTATTTT. The complete variable domain, with remaining parts taken from reference TRBV5-1 and TRBJ2-3, reads KAGVTQTPRYLIKTRGQQVTLSCSPISGHRSVSWYQQTPGQGLQFLFEYFSETQRNKGNFPGRFSGRQFSNSRSEMNVSTLELGDSALYLCASSVTSGTSADTQYFGPGTRLTVL.

This chain joins TRBV6-5 and TRBJ2-3; D is perhaps TRBD2 (6 bases). The length of the CDR3 is 12 residues. Germline V lookup: CDR1 MNHEY, CDR2 SVGAGI. The germline V and J ends were trimmed by 4 bases and 10 bases, with 12 bases remaining between them. The chain's CDR3 is CASSSVREAQYF. CDR3 sequence (DNA): TGTGCCAGCAGTTCCGTAAGGGAGGCGCAGTATTTT.